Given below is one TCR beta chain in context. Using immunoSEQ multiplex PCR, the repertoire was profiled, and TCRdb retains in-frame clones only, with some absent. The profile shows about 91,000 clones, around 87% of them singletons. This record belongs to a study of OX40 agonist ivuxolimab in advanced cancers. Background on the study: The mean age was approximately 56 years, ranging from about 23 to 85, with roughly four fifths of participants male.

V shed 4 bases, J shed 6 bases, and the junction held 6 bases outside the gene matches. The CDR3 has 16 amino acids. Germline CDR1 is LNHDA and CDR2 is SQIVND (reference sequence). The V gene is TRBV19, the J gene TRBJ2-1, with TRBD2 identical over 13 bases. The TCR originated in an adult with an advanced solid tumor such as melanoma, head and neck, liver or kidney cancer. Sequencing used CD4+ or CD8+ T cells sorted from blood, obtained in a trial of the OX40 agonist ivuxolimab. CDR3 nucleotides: TGTGCCAGTAGTACCCCGGGACTAGCGGGGCCCAATGAGCAGTTCTTC. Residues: CASSTPGLAGPNEQFF.